This TCR beta chain was documented in a study of vaccination and CD4 T cells after COVID-19. Study-wide context: It was a median approximately 92 days after diagnosis, with a range of 35 to 161, that post-COVID samples were drawn. Control cultures used a CEFX viral epitope pool, an HIV-1 Nef peptide pool, or no peptide.

Regarding this clonotype: The antigen is unknown.

Scientists ran DNA taken from cultured CD4+ T cells through the Oncomine TCR Beta short-read assay for sequencing. Genomic DNA extraction was carried out from cultured CD4+ T cells. TCRdb fed the PCR reads into MiXCR, producing one record per CDR3 protein. The table lists nearly 25,000 distinct CDR3 sequences, about 30% of them singletons. Time point described: late sampling 161 to 241 days after vaccination in three convalescent patients. Described treatment: roughly 11-day PBMC culture with coronavirus spike peptide pools or control peptides (ViraFEST assay). Alongside roughly 9.2 IU/ml IL-2 and about 9.5 ug/ml peptide pools, PBMCs were cultured at under 2.5 million per well. Germline assignment: CDR1 SGHNT and CDR2 YENEEA. CDR3 length equals 13 residues. Deletions cut 5 bases from V and 5 bases from J, with 13 bases between.

The gene calls are TRBV11-3 and TRBJ2-7, with a possible D match to TRBD2 (7 bases). The clonotype originates from a human donor who had recovered from COVID-19. The sample in question was CD4+ T cells from blood, cultured in vitro, obtained about 7 months after SARS-CoV-2 vaccination. This CDR3 is CASSPRGGHEQYF. The CDR3 DNA reads TGTGCCAGCAGCCCGAGGGGGGGACACGAGCAGTACTTC.